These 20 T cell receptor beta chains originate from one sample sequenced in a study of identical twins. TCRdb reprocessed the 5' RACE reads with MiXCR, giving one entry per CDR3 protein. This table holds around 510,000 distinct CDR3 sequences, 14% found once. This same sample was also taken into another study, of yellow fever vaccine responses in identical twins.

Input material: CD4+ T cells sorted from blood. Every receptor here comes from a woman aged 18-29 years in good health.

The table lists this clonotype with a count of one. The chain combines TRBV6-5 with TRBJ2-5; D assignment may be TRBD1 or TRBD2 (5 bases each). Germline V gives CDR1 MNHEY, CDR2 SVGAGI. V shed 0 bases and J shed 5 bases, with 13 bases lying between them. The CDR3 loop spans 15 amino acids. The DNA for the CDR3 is TGTGCCAGCAGTTACTCGACGAGGGGCGGGGAGACCCAGTACTTC. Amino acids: CASSYSTRGGETQYF.

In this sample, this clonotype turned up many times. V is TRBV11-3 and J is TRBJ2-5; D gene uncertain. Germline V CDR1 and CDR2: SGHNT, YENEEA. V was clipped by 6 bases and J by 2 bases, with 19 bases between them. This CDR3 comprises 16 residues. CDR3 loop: CASRNNPLKGQETQYF. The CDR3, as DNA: TGTGCCAGCAGAAACAATCCCCTCAAAGGACAAGAGACCCAGTACTTC.

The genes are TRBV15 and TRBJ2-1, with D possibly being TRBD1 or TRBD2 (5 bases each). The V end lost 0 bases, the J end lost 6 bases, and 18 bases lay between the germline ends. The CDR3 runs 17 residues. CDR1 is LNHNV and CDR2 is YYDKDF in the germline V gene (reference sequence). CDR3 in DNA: TGTGCCACCAGCAGAGATAGACCCGGGGACCCCTCCAATGAGCAGTTCTTC. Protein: CATSRDRPGDPSNEQFF. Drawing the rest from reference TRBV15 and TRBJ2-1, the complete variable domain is DAMVIQNPRYQVTQFGKPVTLSCSQTLNHNVMYWYQQKSSQAPKLLFHYYDKDFNNEADTPDNFQSRRPNTSFCFLDIRSPGLGDTAMYLCATSRDRPGDPSNEQFFGPGTRLTVL.

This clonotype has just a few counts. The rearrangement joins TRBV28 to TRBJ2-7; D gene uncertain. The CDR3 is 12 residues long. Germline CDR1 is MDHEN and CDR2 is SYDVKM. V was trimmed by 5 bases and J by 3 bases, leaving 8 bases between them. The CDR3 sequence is CASSRHGYEQYF. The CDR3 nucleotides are TGTGCCAGCAGTAGGCACGGCTACGAGCAGTACTTC.

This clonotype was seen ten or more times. CDR3: CASTSGSAYEQYF. In DNA form, the CDR3 reads TGTGCCAGTACTTCAGGGTCCGCCTACGAGCAGTACTTC. The chain carries TRBV2 and TRBJ2-7; D is possibly TRBD1 (5 bases). V lost 9 bases and J lost 2, with 14 bases in between. The CDR3 has 13 residues. The V gene's germline CDR1 is SNHLY and CDR2 FYNNEI.

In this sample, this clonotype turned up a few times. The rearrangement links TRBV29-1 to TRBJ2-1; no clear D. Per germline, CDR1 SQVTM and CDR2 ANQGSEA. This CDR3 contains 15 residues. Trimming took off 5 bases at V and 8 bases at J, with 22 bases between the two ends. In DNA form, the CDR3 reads TGCAGCGTTCGACGGTACGACGTTCCTAACGATGAGCAGTTCTTC. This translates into CSVRRYDVPNDEQFF.

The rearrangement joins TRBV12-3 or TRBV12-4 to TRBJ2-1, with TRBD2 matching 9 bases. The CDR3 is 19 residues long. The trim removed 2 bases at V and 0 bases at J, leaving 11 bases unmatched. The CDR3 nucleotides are TGTGCCAGCAGTTTAATTATCCGCGGGGGGGATAGCTCCTACAATGAGCAGTTCTTC. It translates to CASSLIIRGGDSSYNEQFF.

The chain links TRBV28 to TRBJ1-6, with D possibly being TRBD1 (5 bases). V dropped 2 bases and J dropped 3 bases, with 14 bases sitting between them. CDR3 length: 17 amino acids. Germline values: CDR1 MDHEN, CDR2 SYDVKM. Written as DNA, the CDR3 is TGTGCCAGCAGTTTAGGTGGGGCGGCCCGCTATAATTCACCCCTCCACTTT. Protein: CASSLGGAARYNSPLHF.

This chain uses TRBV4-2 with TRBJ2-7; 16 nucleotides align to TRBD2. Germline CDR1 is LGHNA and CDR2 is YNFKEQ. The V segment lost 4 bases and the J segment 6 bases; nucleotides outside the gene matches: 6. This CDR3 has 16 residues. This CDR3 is CASSRGTSGGASEQYF. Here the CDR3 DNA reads TGTGCCAGCAGCCGGGGGACTAGCGGGGGGGCGAGCGAGCAGTACTTC.

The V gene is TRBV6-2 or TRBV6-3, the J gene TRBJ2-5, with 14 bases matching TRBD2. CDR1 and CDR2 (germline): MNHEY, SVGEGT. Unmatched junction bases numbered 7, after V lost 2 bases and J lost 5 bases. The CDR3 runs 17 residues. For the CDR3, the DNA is TGTGCCAGCAGTTACGCCTCTCGGACTAGCGGGAGGGAGACCCAGTACTTC. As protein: CASSYASRTSGRETQYF.

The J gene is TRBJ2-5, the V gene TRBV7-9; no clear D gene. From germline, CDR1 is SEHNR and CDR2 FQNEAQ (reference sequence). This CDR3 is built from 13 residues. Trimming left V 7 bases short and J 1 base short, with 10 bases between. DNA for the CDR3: TGTGCCAGCATAGGGCCAGCCCAAGAGACCCAGTACTTC. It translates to CASIGPAQETQYF.

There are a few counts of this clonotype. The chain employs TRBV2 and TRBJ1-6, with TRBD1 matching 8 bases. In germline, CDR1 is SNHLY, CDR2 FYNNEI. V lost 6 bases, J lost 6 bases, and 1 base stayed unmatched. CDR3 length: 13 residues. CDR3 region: CASSTGGNSPLHF. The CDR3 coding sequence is TGTGCCAGCAGCACAGGGGGTAATTCACCCCTCCACTTT.

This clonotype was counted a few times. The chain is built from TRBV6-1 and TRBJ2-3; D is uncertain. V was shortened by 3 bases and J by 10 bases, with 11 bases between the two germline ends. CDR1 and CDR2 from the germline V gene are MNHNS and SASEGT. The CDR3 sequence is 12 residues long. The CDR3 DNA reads TGTGCCAGCAGTGAGATGATCCCCTCGCAGTATTTT. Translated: CASSEMIPSQYF.

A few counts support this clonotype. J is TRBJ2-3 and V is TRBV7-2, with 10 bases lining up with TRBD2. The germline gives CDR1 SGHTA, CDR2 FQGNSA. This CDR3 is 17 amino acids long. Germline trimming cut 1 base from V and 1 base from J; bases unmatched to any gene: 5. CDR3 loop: CASSLGAGTSGTDTQYF. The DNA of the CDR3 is TGTGCCAGCAGCTTAGGGGCCGGGACTAGCGGCACAGATACGCAGTATTTT.

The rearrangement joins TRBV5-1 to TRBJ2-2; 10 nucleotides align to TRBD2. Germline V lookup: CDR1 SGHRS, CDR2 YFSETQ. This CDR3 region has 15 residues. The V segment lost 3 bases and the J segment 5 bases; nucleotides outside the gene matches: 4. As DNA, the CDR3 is TGCGCCAGCAGCTCTAGCGGGAGCGGGACCGGGGAGCTGTTTTTT. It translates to CASSSSGSGTGELFF.

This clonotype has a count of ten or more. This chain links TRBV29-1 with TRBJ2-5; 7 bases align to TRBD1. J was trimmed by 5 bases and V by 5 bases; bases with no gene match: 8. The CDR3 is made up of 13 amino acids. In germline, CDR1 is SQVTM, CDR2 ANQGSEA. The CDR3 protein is CSVLPRGGETQYF. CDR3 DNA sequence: TGCAGCGTTCTCCCCCGAGGGGGCGAGACCCAGTACTTC.

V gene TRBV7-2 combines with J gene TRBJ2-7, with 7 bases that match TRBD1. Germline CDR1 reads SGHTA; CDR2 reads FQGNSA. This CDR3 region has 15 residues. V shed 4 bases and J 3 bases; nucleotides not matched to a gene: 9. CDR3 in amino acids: CASSSTGLNNYEQYF. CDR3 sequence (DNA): TGTGCCAGCAGCTCGACAGGGTTGAACAACTACGAGCAGTACTTC.

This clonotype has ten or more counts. The chain's CDR3 is CASRSRLAGGQSYEQYF. CDR3 coding DNA: TGCGCCAGCAGATCCAGACTAGCGGGGGGCCAATCCTACGAGCAGTACTTC. The chain combines TRBV5-1 with TRBJ2-7; 13 nucleotides agree with TRBD2. This CDR3 comprises 17 residues. The J segment lost 1 base and the V segment lost 5 bases, leaving 9 bases of the junction unmatched. Per the germline V gene, CDR1 is SGHRS and CDR2 is YFSETQ.

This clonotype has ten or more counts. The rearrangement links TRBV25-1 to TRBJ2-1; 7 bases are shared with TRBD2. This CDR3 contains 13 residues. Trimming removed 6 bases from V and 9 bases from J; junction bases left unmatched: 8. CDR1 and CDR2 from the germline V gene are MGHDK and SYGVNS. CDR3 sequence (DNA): TGTGCCAGCAGACCCCCTGGGGGGGTTGAGCAGTTCTTC. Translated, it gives CASRPPGGVEQFF.

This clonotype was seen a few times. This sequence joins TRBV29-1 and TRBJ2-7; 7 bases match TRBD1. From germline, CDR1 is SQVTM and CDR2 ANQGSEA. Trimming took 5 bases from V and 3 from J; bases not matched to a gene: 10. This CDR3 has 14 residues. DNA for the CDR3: TGCAGCGTTCGACAGGGCGAACTGAACTACGAGCAGTACTTC. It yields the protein CSVRQGELNYEQYF.